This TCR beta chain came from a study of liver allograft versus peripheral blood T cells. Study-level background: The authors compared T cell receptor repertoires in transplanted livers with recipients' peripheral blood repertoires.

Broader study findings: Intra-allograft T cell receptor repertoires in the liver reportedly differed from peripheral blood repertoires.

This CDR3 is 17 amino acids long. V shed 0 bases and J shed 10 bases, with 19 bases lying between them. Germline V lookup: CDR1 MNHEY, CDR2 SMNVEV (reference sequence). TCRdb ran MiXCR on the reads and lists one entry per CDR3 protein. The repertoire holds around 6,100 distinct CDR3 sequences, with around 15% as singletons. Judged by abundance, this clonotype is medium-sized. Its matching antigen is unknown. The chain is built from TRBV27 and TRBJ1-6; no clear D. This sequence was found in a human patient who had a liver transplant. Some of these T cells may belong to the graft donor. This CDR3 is CASSLSIKSVGYSPLHF. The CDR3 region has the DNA TGTGCCAGCAGTTTATCTATTAAATCTGTGGGGTACTCACCCCTCCACTTT.